The sequence of this TCR beta chain was determined in a study of OX40 agonist ivuxolimab in advanced cancers. Study-wide background: Averaging roughly 60 years in age, with a range of about 23 to 85, the cohort was approximately 87% male. One hepatocellular carcinoma and a couple of cutaneous melanoma patients partially responded. Points from the study as a whole: At doses 0.1 to 3.0 mg/kg, CD4+ and CD8+ clones expanded.

A word on this clone: The antigen remains unidentified.

Clones were read by immunoSEQ multiplex PCR, and TCRdb kept only the in-frame ones, dropping some. The sample has about 100,000 clones, approximately 80% seen once. The sequences come from CD4+ or CD8+ T cells sorted from blood, collected in a trial of the OX40 agonist ivuxolimab. The clonotype originates from an adult with an advanced solid tumor such as melanoma, head and neck, liver or kidney cancer.

The CDR3 DNA follows: TGTGCCAGCTCACCACCGGGACAGGGTCGACACGAGCAGTACTTC. This translates into CASSPPGQGRHEQYF. This chain joins TRBV18 and TRBJ2-7; 9 positions match TRBD1. CDR3 length equals 15 residues. The germline CDR1 and CDR2 sequences are KGHSH and LQKENI. The V and J ends lost 0 bases and 5 bases, in that order; junction bases with no gene match: 5.